What follows are 19 T cell receptor beta chains derived from one specimen sequenced in a study of siplizumab effects on memory and regulatory T cells. TCRdb's copy holds only in-frame clones and misses some; the assay was immunoSEQ multiplex PCR. The sample has more than 75,000 clones; 93% are singletons. The specimen was CD8+ T cells sorted from blood. The receptor set was obtained from a human donor in good health.

The chain links TRBV30 to TRBJ1-1, with D tentatively TRBD1 (5 bases). The CDR3 sequence is 16 residues long. The germline V and J ends were trimmed by 2 bases and 0 bases, with 16 bases remaining between them. Germline loops: CDR1 GTSNPN, CDR2 SVGIG (reference sequence). CDR3 DNA sequence: TGTGCCTGGAGTCCCTACCGGGACGGACTGAACACTGAAGCTTTCTTT. Its protein is CAWSPYRDGLNTEAFF.

V gene TRBV7-9 combines with J gene TRBJ2-5, with 10 bases matching TRBD1. The J call may be in error: the DNA end matches TRBJ2-7 better. The CDR3 loop spans 17 amino acids. Germline CDR1 SEHNR, CDR2 FQNEAQ (reference sequence). As DNA, the CDR3 is TGTGCCAGCAGCACAAAGTATGGGACAGGGGTCTCCTACGAGCAGTACTTC. Protein sequence: CASSTKYGTGVSYEQYF.

The table lists this clone with a few counts. Other DNA sequences from this sample encode an identical CDR3 as well. V and J are TRBV29-1 and TRBJ1-1; D remains unclear. V lost 4 bases and J lost 1, with 4 bases in between. CDR3 length: 11 residues. Germline V CDR1 and CDR2: SQVTM, ANQGSEA. CDR3 protein: CSVVRNTEAFF. The CDR3 nucleotides read TGCAGCGTTGTAAGGAACACTGAAGCTTTCTTT.

Comments on this clone: Other DNA sequences of this sample code for an identical CDR3. V is TRBV27 and J is TRBJ2-1, with D unclear. Germline assignment: CDR1 MNHEY and CDR2 SMNVEV (reference sequence). CDR3 size: 14 residues. The ends were cut back, 7 bases at V and 3 bases at J, with 13 bases in the middle. Written as DNA, the CDR3 is TGTGCCAGCAACCCTGGTGGGCTCTACAATGAGCAGTTCTTC. Amino acids: CASNPGGLYNEQFF.

In its sample, this clone was seen once. The chain employs TRBV6-1 and TRBJ2-7; D is unclear. CDR3 length: 13 amino acids. CDR1 and CDR2 (germline): MNHNS, SASEGT. Trimming took off 8 bases at V and 4 bases at J, with 15 bases between the two ends. CDR3 in amino acids: CASDSTLKYEQYF. Here the CDR3 DNA reads TGTGCCAGCGACTCGACCCTTAAGTACGAGCAGTACTTC.

The chain joins TRBV7-9 to TRBJ1-2, with D perhaps matching TRBD1 (5 bases). The CDR3 has 12 amino acids. V dropped 5 bases and J dropped 4 bases, with 8 bases sitting between them. Germline V gene lookup returns CDR1 SEHNR and CDR2 FQNEAQ (reference sequence). CDR3 nucleotide sequence: TGTGCCAGCAGCCGTGACAGCTATGGCTACACCTTC. Its translation: CASSRDSYGYTF.

The rearrangement links TRBV19 to TRBJ2-1; 8 nucleotides line up with TRBD2. The germline CDR1 and CDR2 sequences are LNHDA and SQIVND (reference sequence). The CDR3 spans 15 residues. V shed 7 bases and J 3 bases; nucleotides not matched to a gene: 8. The chain's CDR3 is CASTVAGFLYNEQFF. CDR3 nucleotides: TGTGCCAGTACTGTAGCGGGATTCCTCTACAATGAGCAGTTCTTC.

The rearrangement links TRBV10-3 to TRBJ2-4; no clear D. This CDR3 spans 15 amino acids. V was cut by 4 bases and J by 3 bases, with 13 bases left in between. The germline V gene encodes CDR1 ENHRY and CDR2 SYGVKD. CDR3 protein: CAISGGSAYKNIQYF. CDR3 in DNA: TGTGCCATCAGTGGTGGCTCGGCCTACAAAAACATTCAGTACTTC.

The genes are TRBV9 and TRBJ2-5; weak D call: TRBD2 (7 bases). Trimming cost V 4 bases and J 5 bases, with 21 bases left between them. The germline CDR1 and CDR2 sequences are SGDLS and YYNGEE. The CDR3 has 16 amino acids. DNA of the CDR3: TGTGCCAGCAGCCCCGAGGGGGAGGGCCCGTTGGAGACCCAGTACTTC. This translates into CASSPEGEGPLETQYF.

This chain links TRBV5-8 with TRBJ2-5; 7 positions agree with TRBD1. The ends lost 5 bases at V and 0 bases at J; junction bases unmatched: 7. Germline loops: CDR1 SGHTS, CDR2 YDEGEE. CDR3 length: 15 residues. CDR3 in amino acids: CASSIGTAYQETQYF. The DNA for the CDR3 is TGTGCCAGCAGTATTGGGACAGCGTACCAAGAGACCCAGTACTTC.

This clone was found once. V and J are TRBV30 and TRBJ1-2; D gene ambiguous. With 4 bases removed from V and 2 bases from J, the gap between germline ends came to 5 bases. Germline lookup yields CDR1 GTSNPN and CDR2 SVGIG (reference sequence). The CDR3 covers 11 residues. CDR3 sequence: CAWKGNYGYTF. CDR3 DNA sequence: TGTGCCTGGAAGGGAAACTATGGCTACACCTTC.

This clone occurred once. The rearrangement joins TRBV7-3 to TRBJ2-1; D gene uncertain. V lost 2 bases to trimming and J lost 8 bases, with 19 bases between them. The CDR3 length is 16 residues. Per germline, CDR1 SGHTA and CDR2 FQGTGA. DNA of the CDR3: TGTGCCAGCAGCTTAGAGCCGGGCCCTAGGCTCCATGAGCAGTTCTTC. It encodes CASSLEPGPRLHEQFF.

The CDR3 loop is CASSDHPGADTQYF. CDR3 sequence (DNA): TGTGCCAGCAGTGACCATCCTGGGGCGGATACGCAGTATTTT. V usage is TRBV2 and J usage is TRBJ2-3; weak D call: TRBD1 (5 bases). V dropped 3 bases and J dropped 6 bases, with 13 bases sitting between them. The CDR3 is made up of 14 amino acids. From germline, CDR1 is SNHLY and CDR2 FYNNEI. The variable domain in full, completed from reference TRBV2 and TRBJ2-3, reads EPEVTQTPSHQVTQMGQEVILRCVPISNHLYFYWYRQILGQKVEFLVSFYNNEISEKSEIFDDQFSVERPDGSNFTLKIRSTKLEDSAMYFCASSDHPGADTQYFGPGTRLTVL.

V and J are TRBV7-9 and TRBJ2-3; 7 positions match TRBD1. The CDR3 length is 16 residues. The germline gives CDR1 SEHNR, CDR2 FQNEAQ (reference sequence). V lost 3 bases, J lost 2 bases, and 8 bases stayed unmatched. The chain's CDR3 is CASSFFGTEDTDTQYF. DNA of the CDR3: TGTGCCAGCAGCTTCTTCGGGACAGAAGACACAGATACGCAGTATTTT. The complete variable domain, with remaining parts taken from reference TRBV7-9 and TRBJ2-3, reads DTGVSQNPRHKITKRGQNVTFRCDPISEHNRLYWYRQTLGQGPEFLTYFQNEAQLEKSRLLSDRFSAERPKGSFSTLEIQRTEQGDSAMYLCASSFFGTEDTDTQYFGPGTRLTVL.

The rearrangement joins TRBV5-1 to TRBJ1-1; D remains ambiguous. Trimming shortened V by 7 bases and J by 1 base, and 8 bases separated the two germline ends. The CDR3 contains 12 residues. Per germline, CDR1 SGHRS and CDR2 YFSETQ. CDR3 DNA: TGCGCCAGCTCCCATACGAACACTGAAGCTTTCTTT. Protein: CASSHTNTEAFF.

The chain joins TRBV7-9 to TRBJ1-5, with a weak D call TRBD1 (5 bases). The germline V and J ends were trimmed by 0 bases and 0 bases, with 9 bases remaining between them. There are 16 residues in the CDR3. The germline CDR1 and CDR2 sequences are SEHNR and FQNEAQ (reference sequence). This CDR3 is CASSLAGASSNQPQHF. CDR3 bases: TGTGCCAGCAGCTTAGCTGGGGCGAGTAGCAATCAGCCCCAGCATTTT. Combining the CDR3 with reference TRBV7-9 and TRBJ1-5 gives the whole variable domain DTGVSQNPRHKITKRGQNVTFRCDPISEHNRLYWYRQTLGQGPEFLTYFQNEAQLEKSRLLSDRFSAERPKGSFSTLEIQRTEQGDSAMYLCASSLAGASSNQPQHFGDGTRLSIL.

CDR3 in amino acids: CSVEEQGQTGRSYGYTF. The CDR3 DNA reads TGCAGCGTTGAAGAACAAGGGCAGACAGGTCGGAGCTATGGCTACACCTTC. The chain recombines TRBV29-1 with TRBJ1-2; D is possibly TRBD1 (6 bases). Trimming cost V 0 bases and J 4 bases, with 21 bases left between them. Germline V CDR1 and CDR2: SQVTM, ANQGSEA. The CDR3 consists of 17 residues.

This clone was seen only once. The chain links TRBV9 to TRBJ1-6; tentatively, D is TRBD1 (5 bases). Germline V gives CDR1 SGDLS, CDR2 YYNGEE. The CDR3 loop spans 15 amino acids. Trimming took off 0 bases at V and 10 bases at J, with 14 bases between the two ends. The CDR3: CASSVEMGRGSPLHF. In DNA, the CDR3 is TGTGCCAGCAGCGTAGAGATGGGGCGGGGATCACCCCTCCACTTT.

V is TRBV7-9 and J is TRBJ2-7; possibly TRBD1 or TRBD2 for D (5 bases each). The V end was cut by 3 bases, the J end by 2 bases, with 8 bases between. This CDR3 comprises 13 residues. CDR1 is SEHNR and CDR2 is FQNEAQ in the germline V gene (reference sequence). Written as DNA, the CDR3 is TGTGCCAGCAGCTTGGTGGGGGCCTACGAGCAGTACTTC. Protein: CASSLVGAYEQYF.